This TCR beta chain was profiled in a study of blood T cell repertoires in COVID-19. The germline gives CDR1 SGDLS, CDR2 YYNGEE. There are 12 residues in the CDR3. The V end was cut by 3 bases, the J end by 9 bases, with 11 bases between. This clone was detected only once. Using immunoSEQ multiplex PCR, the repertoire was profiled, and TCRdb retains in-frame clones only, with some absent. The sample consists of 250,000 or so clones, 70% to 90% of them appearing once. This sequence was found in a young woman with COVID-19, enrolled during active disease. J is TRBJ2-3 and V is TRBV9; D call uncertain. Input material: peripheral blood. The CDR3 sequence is CASSGRSDTQYF. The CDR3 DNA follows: TGTGCCAGCAGCGGGCGGAGCGACACGCAGTATTTT.